This T cell receptor beta chain was sequenced in a study of human T cells and chemical hapten exposure (dated by TCRdb to about 2021). For context, the study as a whole: For sensitization, 2% DPC in acetone was applied to a 2 cm by 2 cm area of upper inner arm skin. Weekly therapeutic DPC doses were additionally applied to the scalp of patients throughout the roughly 26-week study period. Patch testing on the upper back used Finn chambers containing 0.01% DPC, with scoring done after 6 days according to International Contact Dermatitis Research Group standards. The mostly female patient cohort included alopecia areata with under or over 50% scalp involvement, alopecia totalis and alopecia universalis. The libraries were sequenced as a pool, and the TCR yield per sample differed mostly because of small variations in library volumes within the pool. In alopecia patients, the study followed how the peripheral blood TCR repertoire changed in vivo over primary and secondary sensitization to diphenylcyclopropenone (DPC), a hapten. Blood was sampled from patients pre-sensitization (week 0) and at 2, 6 and about 24 weeks after DPC sensitization. About 29 alopecia patients gave blood for TCR sequencing at one to four time points (pre-sensitization, 2, 6 and 24 weeks).

Worth noting for this clonotype: Its recognized antigen is unknown. There are no base qualities to consult, and no much larger clone falls within one base.

V sheds 2 bases and J sheds 0 bases, leaving 19 bases between their ends. The CDR3 runs 18 amino acids, cysteine and phenylalanine included. The read is trimmed to its CDR3 DNA, 54 bases read in frame from base 1. Per the germline V gene, MNHEY is the CDR1 and SVGEGT is the CDR2. Findings and caveats that apply to the study as a whole: Compared with pre-sensitization or healthy control sets, expanded TCRs formed significantly more large CDR3 similarity clusters, which is consistent with antigen-driven responses. No change with DPC sensitization was found in the number of TCRs above 1 in 1000 frequency, and no evidence of global repertoire structure alterations was found. The number of PT1 expanded TCRs positively correlated with patch test score, significant at thresholds 8, 16 and 32 but not 4. After repeated subsampling, changes were observed in the strength of the expansion versus patch-test correlation and in the threshold at which the correlation became significant. Because all patients had alopecia, a presumed autoimmune disease, the immune response of the patients might differ from that of healthy individuals.

The library was obtained by RACE. Sequenced using a NextSeq 500. During library preparation, unique molecular identifiers were attached to individual cDNA molecules so that TCRs could be counted quantitatively and reproducibly. Each blood RNA sample was used to sequence both TCR alpha and TCR beta chains. Concerning the study's data processing: A median of about 87,000 TCRs per sample was observed, with a range of about 20,000 to 690,600. V, J and CDR3 annotation of the TCR reads was carried out using the Decombinator software suite. For PS versus PT1 abundance plots, all samples were subsampled to the same number of TCRs (28,000). TCRs were defined as expanded if absent before sensitization and observed at least eight times at the 2-week time point. In TCRdb, the public reads were trimmed at Q25 with fastp and aligned with MiXCR, with productive beta chains retained. Here each entry gathers all rows of one CDR3 protein and keeps the most common genes and DNA. V and J calls and clone size were set by TCRdb, not the authors. In this sample the table shows approximately 340,000 distinct CDR3 sequences, about 7% of which occur a single time. The ten most abundant clones make up about 8% of the sample.

In the paper's terms, the time point label means: patch test 1, 2 weeks after DPC sensitization. The treatment or condition label on this specimen signifies: therapeutic diphenylcyclopropenone sensitization with weekly scalp DPC. At every patch-test visit, the blood draw took place before the patch test was put on. Patients were eligible if aged 18 to 70, diagnosed with alopecia and judged suitable for DPC therapy, and pregnant patients were excluded. Total RNA was extracted from unfractionated whole blood that had been collected in Tempus Blood RNA tubes. The sequence was collected from a woman in her late teens or twenties with alopecia areata. Some clones in this sample may be carry-over from other donors' samples. The sequenced sample was whole blood, obtained in connection with sensitization to the hapten diphenylcyclopropenone (DPC). This receptor chain uses TRBV6-2 or TRBV6-3 and TRBJ1-1; D gene: possibly TRBD1, on 5 matching bases. The CDR3 protein: CASSYPRDLQALNTEAFF. The nucleotide sequence is given as TGTGCCAGCAGTTACCCTCGAGATCTACAGGCCCTGAACACTGAAGCTTTCTTT.